The clone carrying this T cell receptor (beta chain) has more than one count but fewer than ten. The data derive from a study of CD8+CD57+ T cells in acquired aplastic anemia. The germline V gene encodes CDR1 LGHDT and CDR2 YNNKEL (reference sequence). V was cut by 0 bases and J by 8 bases, with 8 bases left in between. There are 13 residues in the CDR3. Patients chosen for sequencing had shown CD8+CD57+ cell expansion by flow cytometry. The patients all had a severe acquired aplastic anemia diagnosis. Profiling of TCR beta VDJ combinations and CDR3 sequences used genomic DNA as template. TCRdb reprocessed the reads with MiXCR, giving one entry per CDR3 protein. This table holds 260,000 or so distinct CDR3 sequences, 40% to 50% found once.

This receptor was obtained from a human donor with aplastic anemia. Sample: sorted CD4+, CD8+, or CD8+CD57+ T cells (not recorded which) from PBMCs. V is TRBV3-1 and J is TRBJ2-1, with no clear D. The CDR3 protein is CASSQEQEHEQFF. The CDR3 nucleotides read TGTGCCAGCAGCCAAGAACAAGAACATGAGCAGTTCTTC.